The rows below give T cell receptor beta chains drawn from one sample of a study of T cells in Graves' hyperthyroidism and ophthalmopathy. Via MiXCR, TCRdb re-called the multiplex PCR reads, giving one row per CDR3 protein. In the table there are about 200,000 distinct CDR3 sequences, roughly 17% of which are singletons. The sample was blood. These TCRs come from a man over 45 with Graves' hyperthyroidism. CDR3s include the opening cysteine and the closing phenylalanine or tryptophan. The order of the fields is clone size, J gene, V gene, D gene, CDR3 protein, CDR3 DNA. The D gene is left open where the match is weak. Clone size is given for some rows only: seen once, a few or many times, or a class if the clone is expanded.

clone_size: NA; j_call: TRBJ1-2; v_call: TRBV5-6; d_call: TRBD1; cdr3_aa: CASSLGDLRQGLSKSDYGYTF; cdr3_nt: TGTGCCAGCAGCTTGGGCGATCTGCGACAGGGTCTCTCTAAGTCGGACTATGGCTACACCTTC
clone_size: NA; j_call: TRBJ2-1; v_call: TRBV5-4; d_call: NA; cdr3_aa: CASSRGGENPYNEQFF; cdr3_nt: TGTGCCAGCAGCCGAGGGGGGGAAAATCCCTACAATGAGCAGTTCTTC
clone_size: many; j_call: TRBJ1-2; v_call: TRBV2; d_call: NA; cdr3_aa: CASRGGQLGGYTF; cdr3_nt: TGTGCCAGCAGAGGGGGGCAGCTTGGAGGCTACACCTTC
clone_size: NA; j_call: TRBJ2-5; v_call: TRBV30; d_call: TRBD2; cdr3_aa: CAWSVAGVKTQYF; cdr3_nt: TGTGCCTGGAGTGTGGCGGGAGTGAAGACCCAGTACTTC
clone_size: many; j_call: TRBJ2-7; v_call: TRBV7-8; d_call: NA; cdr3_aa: CASSLSWRAGNEQYF; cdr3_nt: TGTGCCAGCAGCCTTTCTTGGAGGGCTGGGAACGAGCAGTACTTC
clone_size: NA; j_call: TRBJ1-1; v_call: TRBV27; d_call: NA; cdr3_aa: CASRTNTEAFF; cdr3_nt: TGTGCCAGCAGAACGAACACTGAAGCTTTCTTT
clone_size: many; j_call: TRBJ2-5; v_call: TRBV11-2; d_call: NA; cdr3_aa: CASSLNQWGQETQYF; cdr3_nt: TGTGCCAGCAGCTTAAACCAATGGGGCCAAGAGACCCAGTACTTC
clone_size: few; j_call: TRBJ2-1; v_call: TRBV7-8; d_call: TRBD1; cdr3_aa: CASSSDRGGWNEQFF; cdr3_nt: TGTGCCAGCAGCTCGGACAGGGGGGGATGGAATGAGCAGTTCTTC
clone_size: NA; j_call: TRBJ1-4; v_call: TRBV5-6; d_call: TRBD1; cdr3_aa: CASSWDSGGTNEKLFF; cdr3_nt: TGTGCCAGCAGCTGGGACAGCGGGGGAACTAATGAAAAACTGTTTTTT
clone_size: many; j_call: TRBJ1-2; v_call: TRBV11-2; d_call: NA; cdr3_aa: CASSRQTNYGYTF; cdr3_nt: TGTGCCAGCAGCAGGCAGACCAACTATGGCTACACCTTC
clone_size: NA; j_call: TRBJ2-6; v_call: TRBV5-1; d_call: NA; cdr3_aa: CASSSPEAGANVLTF; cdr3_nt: TGCGCCAGCAGCTCCCCGGAAGCTGGGGCCAACGTCCTGACTTTC
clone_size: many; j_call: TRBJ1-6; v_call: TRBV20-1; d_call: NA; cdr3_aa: CSATPSGKYNSPLHF; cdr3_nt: TGCAGTGCGACCCCGTCGGGAAAGTATAATTCACCCCTCCACTTT
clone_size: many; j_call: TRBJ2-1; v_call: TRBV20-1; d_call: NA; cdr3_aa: CSASPSAVVIEQFF; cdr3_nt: TGCAGTGCTAGCCCCTCGGCCGTTGTTATTGAGCAGTTCTTC
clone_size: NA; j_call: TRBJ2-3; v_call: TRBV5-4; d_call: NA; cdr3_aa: CASSLGSPSTDTQYF; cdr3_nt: TGTGCCAGCAGCTTGGGTTCACCTAGCACAGATACGCAGTATTTT
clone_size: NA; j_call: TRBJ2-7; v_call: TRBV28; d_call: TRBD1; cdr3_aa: CASSSPGTGGDEQYF; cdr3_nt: TGTGCCAGCAGTTCGCCCGGGACAGGGGGCGACGAGCAGTACTTC
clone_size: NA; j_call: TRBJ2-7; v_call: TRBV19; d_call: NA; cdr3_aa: CASSTLGMDGFSYEQYF; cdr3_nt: TGTGCCAGTAGTACTTTGGGGATGGACGGATTCTCCTACGAGCAGTACTTC
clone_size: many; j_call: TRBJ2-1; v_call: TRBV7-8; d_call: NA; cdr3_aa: CASSPHGGLGEQFF; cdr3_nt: TGTGCCAGCAGCCCCCATGGTGGGCTAGGTGAGCAGTTCTTC
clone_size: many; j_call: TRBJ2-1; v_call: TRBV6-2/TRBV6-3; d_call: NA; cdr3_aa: CASTPGGATYNEQFF; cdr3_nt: TGTGCCAGCACTCCTGGGGGGGCGACCTACAATGAGCAGTTCTTC
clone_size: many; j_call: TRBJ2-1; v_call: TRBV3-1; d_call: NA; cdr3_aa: CASSQVLSEQFF; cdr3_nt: TGTGCCAGCAGCCAAGTTCTGAGTGAGCAGTTCTTC
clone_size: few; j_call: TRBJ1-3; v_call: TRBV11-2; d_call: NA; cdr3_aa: CASRVPGNTIYF; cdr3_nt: TGTGCCAGCAGAGTACCCGGAAACACCATATATTTT